This TCR beta chain was recorded in a study of blood T cell repertoires in COVID-19. Profiling relied on immunoSEQ multiplex PCR, and the TCRdb table lists in-frame clones only, not all of them. The sample lists some 290,000 clones; about 90% were seen once. Germline V gene lookup returns CDR1 MNHEY and CDR2 SMNVEV (reference sequence). Trimming cost V 2 bases and J 6 bases; bases outside gene matches: 6. This CDR3 has 15 amino acids. The clonotype was recovered from a woman aged 30 to 39 with COVID-19, enrolled during active disease. The sample was peripheral blood. J is TRBJ2-1 and V is TRBV27; TRBD2 agrees at 8 bases. This chain's CDR3 is CASSLAGAGGNEQFF. The CDR3 DNA reads TGTGCCAGCAGTTTAGCGGGGGCGGGGGGCAATGAGCAGTTCTTC.